These 10 T cell receptor beta chains share one sample of origin, sequenced in a study of cytotoxic CD8 clonotypes in ibrutinib-treated CLL. Clones were read by immunoSEQ multiplex PCR, and TCRdb kept only the in-frame ones, dropping some. The table includes a few hundred thousand clones, around four fifths detected once. This material consisted of PBMCs, taken before ibrutinib treatment. These receptors originate from a human donor with chronic lymphocytic leukemia.

J is TRBJ2-5 and V is TRBV7-2; D uncertain. The germline CDR1 and CDR2 sequences are SGHTA and FQGNSA. The CDR3 runs to 12 residues. V was clipped by 2 bases and J by 2 bases, with 3 bases between them. CDR3 sequence: CASSLRQETQYF. The CDR3 nucleotides read TGTGCCAGCAGCTTACGTCAAGAGACCCAGTACTTC.

The rearrangement joins TRBV30 to TRBJ1-2; D not resolved. CDR1 GTSNPN and CDR2 SVGIG come from the germline V gene (reference sequence). V lost 4 bases to trimming and J lost 4 bases, with 13 bases between them. The CDR3 has 13 amino acids. DNA for the CDR3: TGTGCCTGGACAGCGGGTAACATCTATGGCTACACCTTC. Translating it yields CAWTAGNIYGYTF.

The chain recombines TRBV28 with TRBJ1-2; the D is unclear. Trimming left V 6 bases short and J 3 bases short, with 5 bases between. The CDR3 length is 11 residues. In germline, CDR1 is MDHEN, CDR2 SYDVKM. The CDR3 is CASRVDYGYTF. In DNA, the CDR3 is TGTGCCAGCAGGGTAGACTATGGCTACACCTTC.

The rearrangement links TRBV7-6 to TRBJ2-2; 10 nucleotides line up with TRBD2. With 4 bases clipped from V and 0 bases from J, the junction kept 2 bases outside the gene matches. The CDR3 is 16 amino acids. Germline CDR1 SGHVS, CDR2 FNYEAQ. CDR3 in amino acids: CASSSLAGANTGELFF. The DNA of the CDR3 is TGTGCCAGCAGCTCCCTAGCGGGAGCGAACACCGGGGAGCTGTTTTTT.

V gene TRBV4-1 combines with J gene TRBJ1-3; 8 bases align to TRBD1. With 5 bases clipped from V and 4 bases from J, the junction kept 4 bases outside the gene matches. The CDR3 runs 14 residues. The germline V gene encodes CDR1 MGHRA and CDR2 YSYEKL. This CDR3 is CASSGQGTGNTIYF. The CDR3 DNA follows: TGCGCCAGCAGCGGACAGGGTACAGGAAACACCATATATTTT.

V usage is TRBV2 and J usage is TRBJ1-1; maybe TRBD1 (5 bases). V was shortened by 5 bases and J by 1 base, with 11 bases between the two germline ends. The CDR3 is 14 residues long. Germline CDR1 reads SNHLY; CDR2 reads FYNNEI. The DNA of the CDR3 is TGTGCCAGCAGTCAGGGCTTTTGGAACACTGAAGCTTTCTTT. The encoded protein is CASSQGFWNTEAFF.

This rearrangement joins TRBV5-6 to TRBJ2-1, with D hard to call. CDR3 length: 15 amino acids. Germline V lookup: CDR1 SGHDT, CDR2 YYEEEE. V was cut by 0 bases and J by 0 bases, with 7 bases left in between. The CDR3 region is CASSLESYSYNEQFF. CDR3 bases: TGTGCCAGCAGCTTGGAGTCCTACTCCTACAATGAGCAGTTCTTC.

A few counts support this clone. The rearrangement uses TRBV19 and TRBJ2-7; D not resolved. Germline values: CDR1 LNHDA, CDR2 SQIVND (reference sequence). The CDR3 consists of 12 residues. V lost 0 bases and J 4 bases, leaving 4 bases between the germline ends. The CDR3 DNA reads TGTGCCAGTAGTATAGATGGGTACGAGCAGTACTTC. This translates into CASSIDGYEQYF.

The sample holds a few counts of this clone. The genes are TRBV9 and TRBJ2-3; TRBD2 is a possible D gene (7 bases). V was cut by 4 bases and J by 2 bases, with 17 bases left in between. Germline V gene sequence: CDR1 SGDLS, CDR2 YYNGEE. The CDR3 spans 16 residues. The CDR3 sequence is CASSNGGGGPTDTQYF. CDR3 in DNA: TGTGCCAGCAGCAACGGAGGGGGAGGGCCCACAGATACGCAGTATTTT.

The chain employs TRBV4-3 and TRBJ2-5, with TRBD2 identical over 8 bases. Germline V gene data show CDR1 as LGHNA and CDR2 as YSLEER. CDR3 length equals 16 residues. Trimming at V came to 3 bases and at J to 1 base, leaving 7 bases not matched to a gene. The CDR3 sequence: CASSQTASGPQETQYF. The CDR3 region has the DNA TGCGCCAGCAGCCAGACTGCTAGCGGGCCCCAAGAGACCCAGTACTTC.